A selection of T cell receptor beta chains follows, all from one sample in a study of neurological immune-mediated disorders. TCRdb reprocessed the 5' RACE reads via MiXCR and lists one record per CDR3 protein. The data contain under 80,000 distinct CDR3 sequences, about 9.4% of them singletons. The material sequenced was PBMCs. The receptors were gathered from a man aged 50-59 years in good health. Both conserved end residues are part of each CDR3. Size is omitted from some rows. Given values are once, few, many or a class for expanded clones.

v_gene	j_gene	abundance	CDR3aa
TRBV28	TRBJ2-1	many	CASSSSGPGQHYNEQFF
TRBV12-3/TRBV12-4	TRBJ2-3	many	CASSPVSGRTDTQYF
TRBV9	TRBJ1-2	many	CASSVAGQTNYGYTF
TRBV6-6	TRBJ1-2	many	CASSYGPEPNYGYTF
TRBV7-9	TRBJ1-5	many	CASSPEGGLGNQPQHF
TRBV20-1	TRBJ1-2	many	CSAREGAVGFYGYTF
TRBV10-3	TRBJ1-5	many	CAISRDSYGASNQPQHF
TRBV7-2	TRBJ2-3	many	CASSPEPGRSTDTQYF
TRBV20-1	TRBJ2-5	NA	CSAIYSSGGQETQYF
TRBV6-1	TRBJ2-4	many	CASSEIGGTKNIQYF
TRBV12-3/TRBV12-4	TRBJ1-1	many	CASRKTGGGMNTEAFF
TRBV5-1	TRBJ2-1	many	CASSNDGPYYNEQFF
TRBV3-1	TRBJ2-2	many	CASGTVNTGELFF
TRBV20-1	TRBJ1-6	many	CSVRTDYNSPLHF
TRBV19	TRBJ1-1	many	CASSNRPGQEAFF
TRBV5-1	TRBJ2-2	many	CASSLAGIGPNTGELFF
TRBV5-8	TRBJ2-1	few	CASYRPGLAGPLDNEQFF